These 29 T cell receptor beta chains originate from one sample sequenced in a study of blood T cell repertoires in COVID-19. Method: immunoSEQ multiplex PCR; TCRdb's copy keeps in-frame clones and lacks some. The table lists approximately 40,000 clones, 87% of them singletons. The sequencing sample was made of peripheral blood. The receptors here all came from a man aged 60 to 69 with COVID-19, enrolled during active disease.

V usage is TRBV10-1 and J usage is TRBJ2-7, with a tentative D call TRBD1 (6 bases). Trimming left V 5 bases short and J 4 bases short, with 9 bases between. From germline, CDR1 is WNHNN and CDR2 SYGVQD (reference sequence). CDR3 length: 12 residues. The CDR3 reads CASSPGQYEQYF. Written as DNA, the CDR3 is TGCGCCAGCAGTCCTGGACAGTACGAGCAGTACTTC.

CDR3 bases: TGTGCCAGCAGTTTCGCCCACGGGGGAGCGCAGGGTATTAATGAAAAACTGTTTTTT. This encodes CASSFAHGGAQGINEKLFF. V is TRBV28 and J is TRBJ1-4; maybe TRBD1 (5 bases). The CDR3 has 19 amino acids. CDR1 is MDHEN, CDR2 SYDVKM, per germline. The ends were cut back, 3 bases at V and 4 bases at J, with 24 bases in the middle.

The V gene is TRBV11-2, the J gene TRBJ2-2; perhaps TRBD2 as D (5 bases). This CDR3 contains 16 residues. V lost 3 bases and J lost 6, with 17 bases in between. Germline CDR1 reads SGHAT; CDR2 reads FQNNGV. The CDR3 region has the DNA TGTGCCAGCAGCTTCTTCAGCGGACCAAAGTCCGGGGAGCTGTTTTTT. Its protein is CASSFFSGPKSGELFF.

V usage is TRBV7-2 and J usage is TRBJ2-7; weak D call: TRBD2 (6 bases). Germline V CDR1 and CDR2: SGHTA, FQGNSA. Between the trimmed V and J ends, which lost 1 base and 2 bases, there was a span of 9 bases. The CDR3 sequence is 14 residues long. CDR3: CASSLDSGAYEQYF. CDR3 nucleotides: TGTGCCAGCAGCTTAGATAGCGGCGCCTACGAGCAGTACTTC.

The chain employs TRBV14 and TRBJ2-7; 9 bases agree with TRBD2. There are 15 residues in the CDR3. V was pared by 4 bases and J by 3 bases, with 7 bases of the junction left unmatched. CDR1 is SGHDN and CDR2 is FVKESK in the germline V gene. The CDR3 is CASSLLSGSFYEQYF. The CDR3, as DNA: TGTGCCAGCAGCCTCCTTAGCGGGAGTTTCTACGAGCAGTACTTC.

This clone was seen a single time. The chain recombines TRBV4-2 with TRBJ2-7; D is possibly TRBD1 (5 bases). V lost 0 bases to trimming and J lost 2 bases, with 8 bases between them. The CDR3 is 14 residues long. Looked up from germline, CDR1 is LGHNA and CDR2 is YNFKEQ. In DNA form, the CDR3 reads TGTGCCAGCAGCCAAGATCGACAGACCTACGAGCAGTACTTC. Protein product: CASSQDRQTYEQYF.

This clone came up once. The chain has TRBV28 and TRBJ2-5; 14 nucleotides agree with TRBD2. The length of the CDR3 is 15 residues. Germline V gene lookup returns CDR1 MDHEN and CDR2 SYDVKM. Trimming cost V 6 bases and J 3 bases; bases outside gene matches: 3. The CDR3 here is CASRGLAGVEETQYF. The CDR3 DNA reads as TGTGCCAGCAGGGGACTAGCGGGAGTGGAAGAGACCCAGTACTTC.

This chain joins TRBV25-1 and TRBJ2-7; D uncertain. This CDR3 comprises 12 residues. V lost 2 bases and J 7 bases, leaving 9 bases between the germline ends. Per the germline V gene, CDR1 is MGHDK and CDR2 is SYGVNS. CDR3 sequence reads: CASSEAAREQYF. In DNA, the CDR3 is TGTGCCAGCAGTGAAGCGGCGCGAGAGCAGTACTTC.

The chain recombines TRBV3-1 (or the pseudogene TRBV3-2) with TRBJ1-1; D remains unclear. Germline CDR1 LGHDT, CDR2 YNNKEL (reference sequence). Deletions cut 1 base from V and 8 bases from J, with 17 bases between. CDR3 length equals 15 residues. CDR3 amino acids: CASSQGAGRKLEAFF. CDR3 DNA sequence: TGTGCCAGCAGCCAAGGGGCAGGCCGAAAGTTGGAAGCTTTCTTT.

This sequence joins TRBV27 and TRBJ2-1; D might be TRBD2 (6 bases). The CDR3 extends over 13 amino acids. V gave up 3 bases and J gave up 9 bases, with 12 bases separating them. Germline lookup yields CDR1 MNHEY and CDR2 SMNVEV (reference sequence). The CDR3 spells CASSLTAGSEQFF. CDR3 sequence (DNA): TGTGCCAGCAGTTTGACTGCCGGGAGTGAGCAGTTCTTC.

The CDR3 loop reads CASKTGTSGNTIYF. CDR3 DNA: TGTGCCAGCAAGACAGGCACCTCTGGAAACACCATATATTTT. The J gene is TRBJ1-3, the V gene TRBV6-5; the D gene is possibly TRBD1 (6 bases). Per the germline V gene, CDR1 is MNHEY and CDR2 is SVGAGI. V lost 7 bases, J lost 0 bases, and 10 bases lay in between. CDR3 length: 14 amino acids.

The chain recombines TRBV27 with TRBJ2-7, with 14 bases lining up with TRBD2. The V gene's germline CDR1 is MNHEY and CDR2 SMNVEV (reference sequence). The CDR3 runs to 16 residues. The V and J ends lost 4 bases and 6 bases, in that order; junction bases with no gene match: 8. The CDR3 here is CASSSRGTSGRAEQYF. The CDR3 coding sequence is TGTGCCAGCAGTTCCCGTGGGACTAGCGGGAGAGCCGAGCAGTACTTC.

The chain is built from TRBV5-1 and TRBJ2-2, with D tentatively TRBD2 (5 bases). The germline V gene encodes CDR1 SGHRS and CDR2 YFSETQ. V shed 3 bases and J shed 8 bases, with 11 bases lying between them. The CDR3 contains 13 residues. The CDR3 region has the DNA TGCGCCAGCAGCTCGTCACTAGGTGGGGAGCTGTTTTTT. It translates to CASSSSLGGELFF.

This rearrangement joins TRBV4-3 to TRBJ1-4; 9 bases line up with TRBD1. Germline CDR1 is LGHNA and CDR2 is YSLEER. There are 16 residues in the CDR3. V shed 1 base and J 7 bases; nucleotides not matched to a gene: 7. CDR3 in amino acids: CASSQARTGVSEKLFF. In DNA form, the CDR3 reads TGCGCCAGCAGCCAAGCGCGGACAGGGGTTAGTGAAAAACTGTTTTTT.

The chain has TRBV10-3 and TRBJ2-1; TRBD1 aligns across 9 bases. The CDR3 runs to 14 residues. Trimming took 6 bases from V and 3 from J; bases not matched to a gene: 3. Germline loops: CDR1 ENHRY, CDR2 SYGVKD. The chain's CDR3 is CAISSGQGYNEQFF. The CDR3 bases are TGTGCCATCAGCTCGGGACAGGGCTACAATGAGCAGTTCTTC.

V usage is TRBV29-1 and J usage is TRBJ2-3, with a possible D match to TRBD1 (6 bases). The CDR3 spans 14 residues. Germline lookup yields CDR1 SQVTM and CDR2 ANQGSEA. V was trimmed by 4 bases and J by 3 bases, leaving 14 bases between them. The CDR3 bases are TGCAGCGTTGGTATGACAGGAGGAACAGATACGCAGTATTTT. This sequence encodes CSVGMTGGTDTQYF.

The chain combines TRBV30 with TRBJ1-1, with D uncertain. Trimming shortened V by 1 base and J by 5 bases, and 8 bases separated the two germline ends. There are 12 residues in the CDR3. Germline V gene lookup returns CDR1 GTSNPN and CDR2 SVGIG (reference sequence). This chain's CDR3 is CAWSGGRTEAFF. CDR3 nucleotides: TGTGCCTGGAGTGGAGGGCGGACTGAAGCTTTCTTT.

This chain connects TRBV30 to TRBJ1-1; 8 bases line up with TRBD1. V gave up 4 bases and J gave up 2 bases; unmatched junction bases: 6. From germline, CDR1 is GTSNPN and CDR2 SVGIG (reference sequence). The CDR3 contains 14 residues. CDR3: CAWKSTGVNTEAFF. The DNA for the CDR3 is TGTGCCTGGAAATCGACAGGGGTTAACACTGAAGCTTTCTTT.

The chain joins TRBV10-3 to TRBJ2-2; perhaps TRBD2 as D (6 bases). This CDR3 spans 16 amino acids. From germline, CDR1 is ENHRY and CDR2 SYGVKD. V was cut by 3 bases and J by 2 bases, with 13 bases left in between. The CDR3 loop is CAISDTRDSNTGELFF. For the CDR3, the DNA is TGTGCCATCAGTGACACCCGGGACTCTAACACCGGGGAGCTGTTTTTT.

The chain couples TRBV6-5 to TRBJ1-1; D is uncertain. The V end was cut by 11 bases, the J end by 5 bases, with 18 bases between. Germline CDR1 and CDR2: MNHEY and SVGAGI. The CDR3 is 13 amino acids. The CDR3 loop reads CASEGSGETEAFF. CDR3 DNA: TGTGCCTCGGAGGGCAGTGGAGAAACTGAAGCTTTCTTT.

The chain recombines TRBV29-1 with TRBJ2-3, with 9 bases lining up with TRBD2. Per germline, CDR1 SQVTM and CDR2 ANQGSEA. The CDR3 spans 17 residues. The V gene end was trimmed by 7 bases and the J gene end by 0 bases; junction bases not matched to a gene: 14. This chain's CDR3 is CSAPPTSGPPSTDTQYF. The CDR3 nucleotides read TGCAGCGCCCCCCCAACTAGCGGGCCTCCTAGCACAGATACGCAGTATTTT.

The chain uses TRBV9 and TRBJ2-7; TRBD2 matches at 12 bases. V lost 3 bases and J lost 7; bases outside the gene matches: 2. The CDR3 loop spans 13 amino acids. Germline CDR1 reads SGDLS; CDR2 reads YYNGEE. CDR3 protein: CASSDGLAGEQYF. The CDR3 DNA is TGTGCCAGCAGCGACGGACTAGCGGGGGAGCAGTACTTC.

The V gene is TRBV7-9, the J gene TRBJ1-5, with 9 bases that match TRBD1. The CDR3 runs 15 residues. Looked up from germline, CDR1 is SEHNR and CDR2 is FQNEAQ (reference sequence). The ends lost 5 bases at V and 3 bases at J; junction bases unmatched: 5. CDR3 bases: TGTGCCAGCAGCGCCGGGACAGGGAACAATCAGCCCCAGCATTTT. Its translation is CASSAGTGNNQPQHF.

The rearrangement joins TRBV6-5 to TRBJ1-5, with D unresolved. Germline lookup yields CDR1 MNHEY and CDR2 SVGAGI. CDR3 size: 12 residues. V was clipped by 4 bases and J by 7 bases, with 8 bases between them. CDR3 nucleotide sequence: TGTGCCAGCAGTTCGGGTGAACAGCCCCAGCATTTT. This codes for CASSSGEQPQHF.

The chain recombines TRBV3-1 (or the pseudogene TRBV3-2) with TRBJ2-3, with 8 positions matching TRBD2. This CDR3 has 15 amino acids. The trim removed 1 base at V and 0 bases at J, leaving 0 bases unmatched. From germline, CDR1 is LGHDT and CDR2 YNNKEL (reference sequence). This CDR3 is CASSQAGGSTDTQYF. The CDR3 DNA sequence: TGTGCCAGCAGCCAAGCGGGAGGGAGCACAGATACGCAGTATTTT.

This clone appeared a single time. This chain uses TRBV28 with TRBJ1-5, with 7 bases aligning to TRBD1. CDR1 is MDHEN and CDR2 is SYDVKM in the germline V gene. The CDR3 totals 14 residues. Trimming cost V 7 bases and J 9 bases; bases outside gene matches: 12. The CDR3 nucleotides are TGTGCCAGCATCTCGGGACAGTCCTTTCCGCCCCAGCATTTT. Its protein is CASISGQSFPPQHF.

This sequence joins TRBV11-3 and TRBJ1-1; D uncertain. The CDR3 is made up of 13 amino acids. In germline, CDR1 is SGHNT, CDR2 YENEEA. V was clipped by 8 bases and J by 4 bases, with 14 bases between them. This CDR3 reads CASLLERGTEAFF. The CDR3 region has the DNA TGTGCCAGCCTCCTTGAGAGAGGCACTGAAGCTTTCTTT.

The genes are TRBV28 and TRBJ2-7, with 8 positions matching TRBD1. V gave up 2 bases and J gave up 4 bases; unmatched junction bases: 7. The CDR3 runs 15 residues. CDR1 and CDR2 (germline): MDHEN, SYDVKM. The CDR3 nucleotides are TGTGCCAGCAGTTTACCTATCAGGGGGCAATACGAGCAGTACTTC. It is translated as CASSLPIRGQYEQYF.

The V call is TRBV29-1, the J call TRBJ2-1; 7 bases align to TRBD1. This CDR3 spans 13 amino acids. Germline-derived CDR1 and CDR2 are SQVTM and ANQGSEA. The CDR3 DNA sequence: TGCAGTGACGGGACAGACTCCTACAATGAGCAGTTCTTC. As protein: CSDGTDSYNEQFF.